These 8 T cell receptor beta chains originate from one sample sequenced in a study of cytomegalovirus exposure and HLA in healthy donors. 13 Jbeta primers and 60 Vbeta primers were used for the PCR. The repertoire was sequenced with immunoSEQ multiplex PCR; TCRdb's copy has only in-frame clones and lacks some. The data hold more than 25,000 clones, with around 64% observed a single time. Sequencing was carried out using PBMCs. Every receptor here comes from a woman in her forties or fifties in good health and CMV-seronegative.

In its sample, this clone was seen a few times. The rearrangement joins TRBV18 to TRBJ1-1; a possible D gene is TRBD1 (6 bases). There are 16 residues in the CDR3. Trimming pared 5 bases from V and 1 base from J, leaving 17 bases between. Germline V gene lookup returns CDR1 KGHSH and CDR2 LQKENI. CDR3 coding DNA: TGTGCCAGCTCAACGGCTCAGGGGCTTGGGAACACTGAAGCTTTCTTT. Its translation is CASSTAQGLGNTEAFF.

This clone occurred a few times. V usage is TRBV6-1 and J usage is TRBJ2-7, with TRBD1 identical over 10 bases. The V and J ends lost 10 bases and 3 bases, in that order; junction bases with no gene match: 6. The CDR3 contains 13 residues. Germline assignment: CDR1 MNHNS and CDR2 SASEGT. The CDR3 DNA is TGTGCCACCCCGGGACAGGGGTTCTACGAGCAGTACTTC. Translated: CATPGQGFYEQYF.

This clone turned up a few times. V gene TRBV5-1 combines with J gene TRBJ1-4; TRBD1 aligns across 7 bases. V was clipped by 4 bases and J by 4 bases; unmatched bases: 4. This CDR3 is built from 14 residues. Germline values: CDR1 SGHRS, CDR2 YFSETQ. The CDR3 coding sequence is TGCGCCAGCAGCCTGGGACAGAATAATGAAAAACTGTTTTTT. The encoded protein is CASSLGQNNEKLFF.

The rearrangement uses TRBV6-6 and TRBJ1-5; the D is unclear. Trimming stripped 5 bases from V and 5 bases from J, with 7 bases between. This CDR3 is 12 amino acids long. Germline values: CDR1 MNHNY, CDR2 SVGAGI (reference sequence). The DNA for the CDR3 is TGTGCCAGCAGTCTCGGTGATCAGCCCCAGCATTTT. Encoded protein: CASSLGDQPQHF.

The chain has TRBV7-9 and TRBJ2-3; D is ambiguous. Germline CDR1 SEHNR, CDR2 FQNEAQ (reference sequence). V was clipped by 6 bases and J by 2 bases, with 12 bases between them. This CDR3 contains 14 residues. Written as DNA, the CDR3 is TGTGCCAGCAGTCGACGACTGTCCACAGATACGCAGTATTTT. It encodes CASSRRLSTDTQYF.

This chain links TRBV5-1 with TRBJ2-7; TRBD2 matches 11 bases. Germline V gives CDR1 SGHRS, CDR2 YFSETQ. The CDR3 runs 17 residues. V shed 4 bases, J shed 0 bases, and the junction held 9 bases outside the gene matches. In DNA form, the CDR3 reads TGCGCCAGCAGCATCGACCTAGCGGGAGGACCCTCCTACGAGCAGTACTTC. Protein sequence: CASSIDLAGGPSYEQYF.

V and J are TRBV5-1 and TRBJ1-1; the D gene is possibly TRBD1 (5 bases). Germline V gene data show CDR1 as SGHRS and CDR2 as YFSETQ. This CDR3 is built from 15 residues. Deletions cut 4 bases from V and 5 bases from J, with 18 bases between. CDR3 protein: CASSPDRQGGTEAFF. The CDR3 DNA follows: TGCGCCAGCAGCCCGGATAGGCAGGGAGGTACTGAAGCTTTCTTT.

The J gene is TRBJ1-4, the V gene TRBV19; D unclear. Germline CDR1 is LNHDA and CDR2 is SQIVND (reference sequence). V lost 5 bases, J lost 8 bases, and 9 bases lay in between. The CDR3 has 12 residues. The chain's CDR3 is CASSGRGEKLFF. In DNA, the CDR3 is TGTGCCAGTAGTGGGCGGGGAGAAAAACTGTTTTTT.